This is a list of T cell receptor beta chains from one sample in a study of CD8 T cells in ankylosing spondylitis. MiXCR, applied by TCRdb to the 5' RACE reads, yields one record per CDR3 protein. The sample lists about 360,000 distinct CDR3 sequences, 20% to 25% seen once, with approximately 14% in the top ten. Sequenced: blood, either unsorted or a sorted T cell fraction (not recorded which). The source of these receptors is a male donor with ankylosing spondylitis or in good health (not recorded which). Each CDR3 is given with its conserved first and last residue. A D gene is named only where the DNA matches it firmly. Clone size is given for some rows only: seen once, a few or many times, or a class if the clone is expanded.

d_call	v_call	j_call	clone_size	cdr3_aa	cdr3_nt
TRBD1	TRBV29-1	TRBJ2-1	-	CSVEWTGVGNEQFF	TGCAGCGTTGAATGGACAGGGGTCGGCAATGAGCAGTTCTTC
TRBD1	TRBV12-3/TRBV12-4	TRBJ2-2	-	CASNPQPGTENTGELFF	TGTGCCAGCAACCCCCAGCCCGGGACAGAGAACACCGGGGAGCTGTTTTTT
TRBD1	TRBV7-9	TRBJ2-7	-	CASSSRDRSSYEQYF	TGTGCCAGCAGCTCCCGGGACAGGAGCTCCTACGAGCAGTACTTC
TRBD2	TRBV12-3/TRBV12-4	TRBJ2-1	many	CASSLGGGAGNEQFF	TGTGCCAGCAGTTTGGGCGGGGGGGCCGGCAATGAGCAGTTCTTC
-	TRBV20-1	TRBJ2-5	few	CSASDLGETQYF	TGCAGTGCTTCCGACCTGGGGGAGACCCAGTACTTC
TRBD2	TRBV11-2	TRBJ2-7	few	CASSLEFGGDHEQYF	TGTGCCAGCAGCTTAGAATTCGGGGGGGATCACGAGCAGTACTTC
TRBD2	TRBV7-9	TRBJ2-3	few	CASSDWTGGDTQYF	TGTGCCAGCAGCGACTGGACCGGGGGGGATACGCAGTATTTT
TRBD2	TRBV12-3/TRBV12-4	TRBJ2-2	few	CASRESGGPVVGELFF	TGTGCCAGCAGAGAAAGCGGGGGCCCCGTTGTCGGGGAGCTGTTTTTT
TRBD1	TRBV12-3/TRBV12-4	TRBJ1-6	-	CASSLSGQGWSPLHF	TGTGCCAGCAGTCTCTCGGGACAGGGATGGTCACCCCTCCACTTT
-	TRBV5-6	TRBJ2-1	-	CASSLELSGVDEQFF	TGTGCCAGCAGCTTGGAGTTATCAGGGGTGGATGAGCAGTTCTTC
-	TRBV11-1	TRBJ2-2	-	CASSLGWIGSRDPNTGELFF	TGTGCCAGCAGCTTAGGTTGGATCGGCAGCCGAGATCCGAACACCGGGGAGCTGTTTTTT
-	TRBV4-1	TRBJ2-5	-	CASSQVEGSQETQYF	TGCGCCAGCAGCCAAGTCGAAGGCTCTCAAGAGACCCAGTACTTC
TRBD2	TRBV11-1	TRBJ2-1	few	CASSPSSGGEPSYNEQFF	TGTGCCAGCAGCCCTAGCAGCGGGGGAGAACCATCCTACAATGAGCAGTTCTTC
TRBD1	TRBV13	TRBJ2-1	-	CASSLNRGPFSYNEQFF	TGTGCCAGCAGCTTGAACAGGGGGCCTTTCTCCTACAATGAGCAGTTCTTC
TRBD2	TRBV25-1	TRBJ2-3	-	CASSEAGRGATQYF	TGTGCCAGCAGTGAAGCGGGGCGGGGGGCCACGCAGTATTTT
TRBD1	TRBV29-1	TRBJ2-7	-	CSVRDSLYEQYF	TGCAGCGTCCGGGACAGCCTCTACGAGCAGTACTTC
-	TRBV12-3/TRBV12-4	TRBJ2-1	few	CASSYPGQAYNEQFF	TGTGCCAGCAGTTATCCGGGCCAAGCCTACAATGAGCAGTTCTTC
-	TRBV7-9	TRBJ2-7	-	CASSAGVLSSGEQYF	TGTGCCAGCAGCGCCGGGGTTCTCTCCTCAGGCGAGCAGTACTTC
TRBD1	TRBV11-2	TRBJ2-5	few	CASSLEWDSKGTQYF	TGTGCCAGCAGCTTAGAATGGGACAGTAAAGGGACCCAGTACTTC
TRBD1	TRBV6-5	TRBJ1-2	-	CASSSQNDRVAGYTF	TGTGCCAGCAGTTCACAAAACGACAGGGTGGCTGGCTACACCTTC
-	TRBV2	TRBJ2-5	few	CASKGSALGPLYQETQYF	TGTGCCAGCAAGGGGAGTGCATTGGGACCGCTGTACCAAGAGACCCAGTACTTC
-	TRBV27	TRBJ1-2	-	CASSFYVNF	TGTGCCAGCAGTTTTTACGTCAACTTC
TRBD2	TRBV7-9	TRBJ2-7	-	CASSQGEREDEQYF	TGTGCCAGCAGCCAAGGGGAACGGGAGGACGAGCAGTACTTC
-	TRBV2	TRBJ2-1	few	CASSHRYNEQFF	TGTGCCAGCAGTCACAGGTACAATGAGCAGTTCTTC
-	TRBV15	TRBJ2-7	few	CATSSIEGPLGQYF	TGTGCCACCAGCAGTATAGAGGGGCCACTGGGGCAGTACTTT
-	TRBV6-1	TRBJ1-2	-	CASRQILGRDYGYTF	TGTGCCAGCAGACAAATTCTGGGACGGGACTATGGCTACACCTTC
TRBD1	TRBV10-3	TRBJ2-7	few	CAISSGTGGDEQYF	TGTGCCATCAGCTCCGGGACAGGGGGGGACGAGCAGTACTTC
TRBD2	TRBV7-6	TRBJ2-5	-	CASSLGVAGVGETQYF	TGTGCCAGCAGCTTAGGGGTAGCGGGGGTTGGGGAGACCCAGTACTTC
TRBD2	TRBV6-1	TRBJ2-2	few	CASSGGGKNTGELFF	TGTGCCAGCAGCGGGGGGGGAAAGAACACCGGGGAGCTGTTTTTT
-	TRBV11-2	TRBJ2-7	few	CASSLEGLGLTYEQYF	TGTGCCAGCAGCTTAGAAGGATTGGGGCTCACCTACGAGCAGTACTTC
TRBD1	TRBV20-1	TRBJ1-5	many	CSAKIPGGLPQHF	TGCAGTGCCAAGATCCCAGGGGGCCTGCCCCAGCATTTT
-	TRBV20-1	TRBJ2-7	-	CSAKGTESTYEQYF	TGCAGTGCTAAAGGGACCGAAAGCACCTACGAGCAGTACTTC
-	TRBV7-9	TRBJ2-5	few	CASSLLDQETQYF	TGTGCCAGCAGCTTATTAGACCAAGAGACCCAGTACTTC
TRBD2	TRBV6-1	TRBJ2-2	few	CASSTGLAPGELFF	TGTGCCAGCAGCACGGGACTAGCGCCCGGGGAGCTGTTTTTT
-	TRBV12-3/TRBV12-4	TRBJ2-3	-	CASSLRTNTDTQYF	TGTGCCAGCAGTCTTCGGACTAACACAGATACGCAGTATTTT
-	TRBV29-1	TRBJ2-2	many	CSVEDHRGLNTGELFF	TGCAGCGTTGAAGATCATCGCGGACTCAACACCGGGGAGCTGTTTTTT
-	TRBV11-2	TRBJ2-1	few	CASSLIESSYNEQFF	TGTGCCAGCAGCTTAATCGAGAGCTCCTACAATGAGCAGTTCTTC
-	TRBV29-1	TRBJ2-3	-	CSVIPGGNRGMADTQYF	TGCAGCGTCATACCCGGGGGAAACAGGGGTATGGCAGATACGCAGTATTTT
TRBD2	TRBV20-1	TRBJ2-1	-	CSALHVGLAGREQFF	TGCAGTGCCCTCCACGTAGGACTAGCGGGACGTGAGCAGTTCTTC
-	TRBV4-1	TRBJ2-7	few	CASSQVAGPDGEQYF	TGCGCCAGCAGCCAAGTGGCAGGGCCGGACGGGGAGCAGTACTTC
TRBD1	TRBV12-3/TRBV12-4	TRBJ2-7	few	CASSERDREGEQYF	TGTGCCAGCAGCGAAAGGGACAGGGAGGGCGAGCAGTACTTC
-	TRBV30	TRBJ2-1	-	CAWSVGSSYNEQFF	TGTGCCTGGAGTGTTGGGAGCTCCTACAATGAGCAGTTCTTC
-	TRBV6-5	TRBJ2-5	few	CASSYYVGEETQYF	TGTGCCAGCAGTTACTATGTGGGAGAAGAGACCCAGTACTTC
TRBD1	TRBV20-1	TRBJ2-1	many	CSATSGTGETYNEQFF	TGCAGTGCTACTAGTGGCACAGGGGAAACCTACAATGAGCAGTTCTTC
-	TRBV2	TRBJ2-5	-	CASSESVSGAQSYQETQYF	TGTGCCAGCAGTGAATCGGTCTCCGGAGCCCAATCTTACCAAGAGACCCAGTACTTC
-	TRBV12-3/TRBV12-4	TRBJ2-2	few	CASTYRATGELFF	TGTGCCAGCACCTACAGAGCCACCGGGGAGCTGTTTTTT
-	TRBV12-3/TRBV12-4	TRBJ1-1	many	CASSLGGLNTEAFF	TGTGCCAGCAGTTTAGGAGGGCTGAACACTGAAGCTTTCTTT
TRBD1	TRBV6-1	TRBJ2-5	few	CASSTRDRGLGETQYF	TGTGCCAGCAGTACCCGGGACAGGGGGTTAGGAGAGACCCAGTACTTC
TRBD2	TRBV5-1	TRBJ2-1	few	CASSWLSGGAYNEQFF	TGCGCCAGCAGCTGGCTAAGCGGGGGGGCCTACAATGAGCAGTTCTTC
-	TRBV20-1	TRBJ2-1	-	CSARDQEEYSYNEQFF	TGCAGTGCTAGAGATCAGGAGGAGTACTCCTACAATGAGCAGTTCTTC
-	TRBV11-2	TRBJ2-1	-	CASSLVSGDHNEQFF	TGTGCCAGCAGCTTAGTATCCGGGGACCACAATGAGCAGTTCTTC